The entry that follows covers one T cell receptor (beta chain) sequence. The antigen is undetermined. This specimen comes from a study of T cells in Graves' hyperthyroidism and ophthalmopathy. Using RNA transcripts as the source, TCR beta CDR3 regions were amplified. A first-round RT-PCR of the TCR CDR3 used the HTBI primer set. TCRdb analysed the multiplex PCR reads with MiXCR anew, one entry per CDR3 protein. The sample lists 300,000 to 500,000 distinct CDR3 sequences; over 12% were seen once. Study-level findings and limits: Prediction of ophthalmopathy progression came a median around 6 months pre-onset. Also found in blood were most expanded thyroid clonotypes above 0.001.

It was uncontrolled infection, other autoimmune disease, pregnancy or lactation that excluded patients. The CDR3 runs 12 residues. Germline V CDR1 and CDR2: SGHTA, FQGNSA. Between the trimmed V and J ends, which lost 5 bases and 7 bases, there was a span of 6 bases. The specimen sequenced was blood. V and J are TRBV7-2 and TRBJ1-6; D is uncertain. The receptor was isolated from a man aged 50-60 years with Graves' ophthalmopathy. The CDR3 region has the DNA TGTGCCAGCAGCGCCGCGAATTCACCCCTCCACTTT. Translated, it gives CASSAANSPLHF.